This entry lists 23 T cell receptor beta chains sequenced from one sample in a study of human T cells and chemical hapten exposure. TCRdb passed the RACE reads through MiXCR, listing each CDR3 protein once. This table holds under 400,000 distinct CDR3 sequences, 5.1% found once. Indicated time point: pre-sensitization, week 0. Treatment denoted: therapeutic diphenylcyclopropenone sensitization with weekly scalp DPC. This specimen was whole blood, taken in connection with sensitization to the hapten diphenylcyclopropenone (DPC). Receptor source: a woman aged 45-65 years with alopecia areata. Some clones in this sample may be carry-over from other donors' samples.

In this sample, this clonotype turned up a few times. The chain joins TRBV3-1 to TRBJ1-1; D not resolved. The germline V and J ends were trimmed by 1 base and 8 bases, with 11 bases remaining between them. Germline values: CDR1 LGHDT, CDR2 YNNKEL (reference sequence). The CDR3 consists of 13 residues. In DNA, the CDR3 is TGTGCCAGCAGCCAAGCTCGAGGTGAAGAAGCTTTCTTT. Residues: CASSQARGEEAFF.

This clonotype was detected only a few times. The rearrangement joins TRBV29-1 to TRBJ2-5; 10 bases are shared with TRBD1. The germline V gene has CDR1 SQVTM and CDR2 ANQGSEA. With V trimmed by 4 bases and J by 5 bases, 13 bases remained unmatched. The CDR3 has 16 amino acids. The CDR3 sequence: CSVAGQGIRVLETQYF. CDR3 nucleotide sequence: TGCAGCGTTGCGGGACAGGGGATTCGGGTACTGGAGACCCAGTACTTC. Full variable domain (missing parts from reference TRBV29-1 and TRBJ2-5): SAVISQKPSRDICQRGTSLTIQCQVDSQVTMMFWYRQQPGQSLTLIATANQGSEATYESGFVIDKFPISRPNLTFSTLTVSNMSPEDSSIYLCSVAGQGIRVLETQYFGPGTRLLVL.

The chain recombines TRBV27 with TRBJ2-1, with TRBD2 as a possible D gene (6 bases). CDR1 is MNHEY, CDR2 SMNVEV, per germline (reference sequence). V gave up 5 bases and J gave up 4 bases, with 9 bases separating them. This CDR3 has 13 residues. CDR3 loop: CASSRGIYNEQFF. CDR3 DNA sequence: TGTGCCAGCAGTCGGGGGATATACAATGAGCAGTTCTTC.

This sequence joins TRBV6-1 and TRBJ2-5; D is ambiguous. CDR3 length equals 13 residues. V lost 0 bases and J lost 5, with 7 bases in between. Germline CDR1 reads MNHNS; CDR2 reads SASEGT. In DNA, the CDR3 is TGTGCCAGCAGTGAAGCGCTTCCCGAGACCCAGTACTTC. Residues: CASSEALPETQYF.

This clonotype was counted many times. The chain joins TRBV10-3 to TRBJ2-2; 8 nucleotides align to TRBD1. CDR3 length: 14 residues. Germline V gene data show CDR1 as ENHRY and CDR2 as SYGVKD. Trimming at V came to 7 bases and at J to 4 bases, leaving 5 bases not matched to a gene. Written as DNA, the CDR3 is TGTGCCATCAAGTTGACAGGGGCCACCGGGGAGCTGTTTTTT. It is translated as CAIKLTGATGELFF.

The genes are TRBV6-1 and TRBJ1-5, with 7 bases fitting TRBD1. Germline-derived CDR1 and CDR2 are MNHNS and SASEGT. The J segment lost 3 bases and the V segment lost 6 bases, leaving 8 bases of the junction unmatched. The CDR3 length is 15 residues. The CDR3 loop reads CASRKTGQTNQPQHF. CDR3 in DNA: TGTGCCAGCAGGAAGACGGGACAGACCAATCAGCCCCAGCATTTT.

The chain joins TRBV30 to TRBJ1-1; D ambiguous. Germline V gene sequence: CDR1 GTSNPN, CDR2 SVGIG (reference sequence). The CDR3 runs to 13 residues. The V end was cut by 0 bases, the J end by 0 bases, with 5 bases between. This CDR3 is CAWSVVMNTEAFF. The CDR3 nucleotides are TGTGCCTGGAGTGTGGTCATGAACACTGAAGCTTTCTTT.

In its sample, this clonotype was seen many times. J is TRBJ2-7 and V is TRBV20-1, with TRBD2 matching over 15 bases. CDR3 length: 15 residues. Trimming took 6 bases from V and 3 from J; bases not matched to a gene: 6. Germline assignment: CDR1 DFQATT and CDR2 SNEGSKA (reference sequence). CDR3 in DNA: TGCAGTGCCTCCGGGACTAGCGGGGGGATCTACGAGCAGTACTTC. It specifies CSASGTSGGIYEQYF.

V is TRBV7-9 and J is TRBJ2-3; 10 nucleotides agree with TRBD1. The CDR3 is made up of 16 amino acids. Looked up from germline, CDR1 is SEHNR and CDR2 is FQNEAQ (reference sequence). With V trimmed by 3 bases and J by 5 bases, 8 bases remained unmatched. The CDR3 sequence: CASSFETGGSLDTQYF. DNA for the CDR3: TGTGCCAGCAGCTTCGAGACAGGGGGCTCATTAGATACGCAGTATTTT.

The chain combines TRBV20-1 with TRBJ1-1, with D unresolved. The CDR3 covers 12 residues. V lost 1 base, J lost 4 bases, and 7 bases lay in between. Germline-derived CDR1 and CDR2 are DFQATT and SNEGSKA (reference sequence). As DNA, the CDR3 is TGCAGTGCTAGAGGCGGGAGCACTGAAGCTTTCTTT. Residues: CSARGGSTEAFF.

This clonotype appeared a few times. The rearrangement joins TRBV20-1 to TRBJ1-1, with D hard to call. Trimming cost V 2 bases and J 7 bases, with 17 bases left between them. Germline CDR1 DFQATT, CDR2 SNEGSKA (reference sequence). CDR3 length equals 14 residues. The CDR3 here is CSARKRTAHLEAFF. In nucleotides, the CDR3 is TGCAGTGCTAGAAAGAGGACCGCGCATCTTGAAGCTTTCTTT.

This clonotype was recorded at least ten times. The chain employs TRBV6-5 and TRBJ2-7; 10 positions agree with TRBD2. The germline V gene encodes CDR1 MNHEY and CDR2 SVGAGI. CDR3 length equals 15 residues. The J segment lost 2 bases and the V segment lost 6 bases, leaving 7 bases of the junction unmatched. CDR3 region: CASRDQAGGPYEQYF. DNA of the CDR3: TGTGCCAGCAGAGATCAAGCGGGAGGGCCCTACGAGCAGTACTTC.

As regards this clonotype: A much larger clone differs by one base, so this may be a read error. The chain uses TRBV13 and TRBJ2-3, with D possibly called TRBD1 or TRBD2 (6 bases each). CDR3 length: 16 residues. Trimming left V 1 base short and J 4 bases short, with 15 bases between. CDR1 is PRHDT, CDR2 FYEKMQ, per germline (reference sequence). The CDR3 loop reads CASSLVEGGFADTQYF. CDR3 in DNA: TGTGCCAGCAGCTTAGTAGAGGGGGGATTCGCAGATACGCAGTATTTT.

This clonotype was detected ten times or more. As DNA, the CDR3 is TGTGCCAGCAGTTACTCGGCGGGTGGGTTGGATGAGCAGTTCTTC. This encodes CASSYSAGGLDEQFF. V usage is TRBV6-2 or TRBV6-3 and J usage is TRBJ2-1; tentatively, D is TRBD2 (5 bases). Germline CDR1 is MNHEY and CDR2 is SVGEGT. Trimming removed 0 bases from V and 8 bases from J, with 14 bases in between. CDR3 length: 15 amino acids.

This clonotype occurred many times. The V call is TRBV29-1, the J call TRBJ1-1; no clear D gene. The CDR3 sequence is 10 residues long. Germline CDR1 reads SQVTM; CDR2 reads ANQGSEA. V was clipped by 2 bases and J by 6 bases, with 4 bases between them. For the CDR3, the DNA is TGCAGCGTTGAACCGGCTGAAGCTTTCTTT. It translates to CSVEPAEAFF.

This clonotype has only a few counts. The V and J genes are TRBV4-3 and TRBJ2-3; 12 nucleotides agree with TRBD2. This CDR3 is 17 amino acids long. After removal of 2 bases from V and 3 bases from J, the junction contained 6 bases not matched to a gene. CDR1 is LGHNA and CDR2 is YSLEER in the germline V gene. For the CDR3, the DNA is TGCGCCAGCAGCCAAAAGACTAGCGGGAGACAGACAGATACGCAGTATTTT. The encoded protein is CASSQKTSGRQTDTQYF.

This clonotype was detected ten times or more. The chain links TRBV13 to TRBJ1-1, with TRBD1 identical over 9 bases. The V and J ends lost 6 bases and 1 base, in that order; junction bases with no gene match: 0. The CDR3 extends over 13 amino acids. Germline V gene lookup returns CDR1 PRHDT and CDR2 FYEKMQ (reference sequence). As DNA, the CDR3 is TGTGCCAGCAGGGACAGGGGGAACACTGAAGCTTTCTTT. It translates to CASRDRGNTEAFF.

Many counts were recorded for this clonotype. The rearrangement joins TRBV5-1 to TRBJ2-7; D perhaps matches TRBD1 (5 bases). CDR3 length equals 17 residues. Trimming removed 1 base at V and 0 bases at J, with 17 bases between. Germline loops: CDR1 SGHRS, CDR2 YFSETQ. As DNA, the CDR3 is TGCGCCAGCAGCTTGAACCGAGCTAAGGGGTACTCCTACGAGCAGTACTTC. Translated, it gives CASSLNRAKGYSYEQYF.

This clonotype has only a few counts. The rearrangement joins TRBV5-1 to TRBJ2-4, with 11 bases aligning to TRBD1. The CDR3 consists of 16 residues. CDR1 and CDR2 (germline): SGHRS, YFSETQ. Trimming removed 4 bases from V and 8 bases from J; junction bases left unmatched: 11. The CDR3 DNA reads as TGCGCCAGCAGCCTTGGAGGGACAGGGGGTCGAGACATTCAGTACTTC. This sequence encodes CASSLGGTGGRDIQYF.

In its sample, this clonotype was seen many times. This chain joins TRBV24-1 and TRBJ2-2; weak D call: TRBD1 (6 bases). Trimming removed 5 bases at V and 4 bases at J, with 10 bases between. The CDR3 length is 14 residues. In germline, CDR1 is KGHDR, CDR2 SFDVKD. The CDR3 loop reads CATSVGQSTGELFF. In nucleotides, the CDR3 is TGTGCCACCAGTGTCGGACAGAGCACCGGGGAGCTGTTTTTT.

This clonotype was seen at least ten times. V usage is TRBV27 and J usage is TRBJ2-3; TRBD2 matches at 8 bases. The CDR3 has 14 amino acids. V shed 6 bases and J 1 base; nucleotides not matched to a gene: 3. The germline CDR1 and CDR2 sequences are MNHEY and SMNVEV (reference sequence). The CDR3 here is CASRRAGGTDTQYF. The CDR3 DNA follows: TGTGCCAGCAGGAGAGCGGGAGGCACAGATACGCAGTATTTT.

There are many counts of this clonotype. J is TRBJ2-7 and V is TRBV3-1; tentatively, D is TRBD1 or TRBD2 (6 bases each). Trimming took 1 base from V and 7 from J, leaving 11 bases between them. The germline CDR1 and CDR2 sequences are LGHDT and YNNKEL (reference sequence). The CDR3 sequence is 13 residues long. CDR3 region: CASSQAGAGEQYF. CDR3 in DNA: TGTGCCAGCAGCCAAGCGGGGGCGGGAGAGCAGTACTTC.

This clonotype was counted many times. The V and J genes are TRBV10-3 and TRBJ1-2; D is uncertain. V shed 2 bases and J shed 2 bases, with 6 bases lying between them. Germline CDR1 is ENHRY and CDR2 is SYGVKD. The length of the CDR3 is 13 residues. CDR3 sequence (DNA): TGTGCCATCAGTGAGGGCAGGAACTATGGCTACACCTTC. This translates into CAISEGRNYGYTF.